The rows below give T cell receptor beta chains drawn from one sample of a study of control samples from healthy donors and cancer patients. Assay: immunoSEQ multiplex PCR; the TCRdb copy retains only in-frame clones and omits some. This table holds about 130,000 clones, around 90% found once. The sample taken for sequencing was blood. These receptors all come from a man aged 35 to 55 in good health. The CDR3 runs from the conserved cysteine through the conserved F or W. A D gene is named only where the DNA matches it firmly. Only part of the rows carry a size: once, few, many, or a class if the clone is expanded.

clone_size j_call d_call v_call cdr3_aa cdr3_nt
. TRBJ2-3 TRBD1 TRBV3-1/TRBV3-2 CASSPGTGTDTQYF TGTGCCAGCAGCCCCGGGACAGGCACAGATACGCAGTATTTT
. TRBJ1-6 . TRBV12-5 CASGLGPGNPLHF TGTGCTAGTGGTTTGGGGCCGGGTAATCCCCTCCACTTT
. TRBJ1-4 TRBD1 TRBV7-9 CASSLEGTGELFF TGTGCCAGCAGCTTAGAAGGGACAGGGGAACTGTTTTTT
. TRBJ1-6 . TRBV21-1 CASSRVEYNSPLHF TGTGCCAGCAGCAGGGTGGAGTATAATTCACCCCTCCACTTT
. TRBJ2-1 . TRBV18 CASSPQGVGVSGEQFF TGTGCCAGCTCACCACAGGGGGTGGGAGTGAGTGGTGAGCAGTTCTTC
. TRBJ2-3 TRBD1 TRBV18 CASSATRGTGGAADTQYF TGTGCCAGCTCAGCAACCAGGGGGACAGGGGGCGCAGCAGATACGCAGTATTTT
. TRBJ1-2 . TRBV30 CAWRFRTDYGYTF TGTGCCTGGAGGTTTAGGACAGACTATGGCTACACCTTC
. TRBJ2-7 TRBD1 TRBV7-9 CASSWGTGVPPGEYF TGTGCCAGCAGCTGGGGGACAGGGGTCCCTCCGGGGGAGTACTTC
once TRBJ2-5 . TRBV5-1 CASSLATGRETQYF TGCGCCAGCAGCTTGGCCACGGGTCGAGAGACCCAGTACTTC
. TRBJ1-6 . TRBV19 CASSTEAASRSPLHF TGTGCCAGTAGTACCGAGGCGGCTAGTCGGTCACCCCTCCACTTT
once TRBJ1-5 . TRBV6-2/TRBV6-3 CASSYSLGGHGQPQHF TGTGCCAGCAGTTACTCATTAGGAGGGCACGGTCAGCCCCAGCATTTT
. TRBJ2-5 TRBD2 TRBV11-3 CASSPGGVEGQETQYF TGTGCCAGCAGCCCGGGGGGGGTTGAAGGACAAGAGACCCAGTACTTC
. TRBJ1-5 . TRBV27 CASSFRGHSNQPQHF TGTGCCAGCAGTTTTCGGGGACATAGCAATCAGCCCCAGCATTTT
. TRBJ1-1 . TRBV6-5 CASSYSRTATEAFF TGTGCCAGCAGTTACTCCCGTACGGCCACTGAAGCTTTCTTT
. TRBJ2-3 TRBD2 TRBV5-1 CASSTGTSLADTQYF TGCGCCAGCAGCACCGGGACTAGCCTGGCAGATACGCAGTATTTT
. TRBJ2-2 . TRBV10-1 CASSESGTGELFF TGCGCCAGCAGTGAGTCAGGGACCGGGGAGCTGTTTTTT
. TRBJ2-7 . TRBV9 CASSSKSGLEQYF TGTGCCAGCAGCTCGAAGAGCGGTCTAGAGCAGTACTTC
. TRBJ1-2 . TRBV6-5 CASRLGRNYGYTF TGTGCCAGCAGGCTTGGCAGGAACTATGGCTACACCTTC
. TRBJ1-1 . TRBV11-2 CASSQTNTEAFF TGTGCCAGCAGCCAAACGAACACTGAAGCTTTCTTT
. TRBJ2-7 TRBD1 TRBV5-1 CASSSQGAAYEQYF TGCGCCAGCAGCTCGCAGGGGGCTGCCTACGAGCAGTACTTC
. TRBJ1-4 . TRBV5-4 CASSLRGAIVGEKLFF TGTGCCAGCAGCTTGCGGGGGGCGATTGTTGGTGAAAAACTGTTTTTT
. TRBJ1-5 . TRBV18 CASSLIQGSNQPQHF TGTGCCAGCTCACTAATCCAGGGTAGCAATCAGCCCCAGCATTTT
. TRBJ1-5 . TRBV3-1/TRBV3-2 CASSQDYGVNQPQHF TGTGCCAGCAGCCAAGATTACGGGGTAAATCAGCCCCAGCATTTT
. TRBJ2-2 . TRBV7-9 CASSLVSSAGELFF TGTGCCAGCAGCTTAGTGAGTAGCGCCGGGGAGCTGTTTTTT
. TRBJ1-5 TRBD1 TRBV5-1 CASSPGTGNQPQHF TGCGCCAGCAGCCCCGGGACAGGGAATCAGCCCCAGCATTTT
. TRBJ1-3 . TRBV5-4 CASSFRDGNTIYF TGTGCCAGCAGCTTCAGGGATGGAAACACCATATATTTT
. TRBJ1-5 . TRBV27 CASTLSGGNQPQHF TGTGCCAGCACCTTGAGTGGGGGCAATCAGCCCCAGCATTTT
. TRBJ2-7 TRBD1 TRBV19 CASSGSPDREGTYEQYF TGTGCCAGTAGCGGAAGCCCAGACAGGGAAGGGACCTACGAGCAGTACTTC
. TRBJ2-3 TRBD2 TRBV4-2 CASSQTPGLVSDTQYF TGTGCCAGCAGCCAAACTCCGGGACTAGTCTCAGATACGCAGTATTTT
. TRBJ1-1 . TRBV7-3 CASSLMGSGLGTEAFF TGTGCCAGCAGCTTAATGGGATCGGGGCTAGGCACTGAAGCTTTCTTT
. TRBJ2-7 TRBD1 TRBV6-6 CASSYETGGGEQYF TGTGCCAGCAGTTATGAGACAGGGGGAGGTGAGCAGTACTTC
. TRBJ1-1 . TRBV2 CASSQTYMNTEAFF TGTGCCAGCAGCCAAACTTATATGAACACTGAAGCTTTCTTT
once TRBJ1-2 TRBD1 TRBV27 CASSFRTGPIYGYTF TGTGCCAGCAGTTTCCGGACAGGCCCCATCTATGGCTACACCTTC
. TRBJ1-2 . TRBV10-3 CAIMGGNYGYTF TGTGCCATCATGGGGGGGAACTATGGCTACACCTTC
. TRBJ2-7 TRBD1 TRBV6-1 CASSDRGYEQYF TGTGCCAGCAGTGACAGGGGGTACGAGCAGTACTTC
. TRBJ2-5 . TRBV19 CASSIRGRAAGAQYF TGTGCCAGTAGTATCCGGGGTCGAGCGGCCGGGGCCCAGTACTTC
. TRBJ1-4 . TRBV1 CTSSLHHPEDRGDEKLFF TGCACCAGCAGCCTCCACCACCCAGAAGACAGGGGTGACGAAAAACTGTTTTTT
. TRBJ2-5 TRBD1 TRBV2 CASVRDRVQETQYF TGTGCCAGCGTGAGGGACAGGGTTCAAGAGACCCAGTACTTC
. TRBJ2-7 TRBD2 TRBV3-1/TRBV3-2 CASSAPGLPYEQYF TGTGCCAGCAGCGCACCGGGACTACCCTACGAGCAGTACTTC
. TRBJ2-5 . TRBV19 CASSIRSAGQETQYF TGTGCCAGTAGTATTCGCTCGGCGGGGCAAGAGACCCAGTACTTC
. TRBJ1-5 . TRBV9 CASSPSPNSNQPQHF TGTGCCAGCAGTCCTAGTCCGAATAGCAATCAGCCCCAGCATTTT
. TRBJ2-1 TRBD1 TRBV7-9 CASSTIAGGYEQFF TGTGCCAGCAGTACTATCGCAGGGGGCTATGAGCAGTTCTTC
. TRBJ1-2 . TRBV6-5 CASRGDPTTGYGYTF TGTGCCAGCAGGGGGGACCCCACAACTGGCTATGGCTACACCTTC
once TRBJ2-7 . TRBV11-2 CASSPPAGPYEQYF TGTGCCAGCAGCCCTCCCGCCGGGCCCTACGAGCAGTACTTC